The 21 T cell receptor beta chains listed next were all sequenced from one sample in a study of blood T cells in healthy people across ages. Sample-barcoded 5' priming and a J-beta primer mix drove a second PCR of roughly 6 to 12 cycles. Each CDR3 protein gets one entry after TCRdb re-called the 5' RACE reads with MiXCR. The repertoire holds approximately 810,000 distinct CDR3 sequences, with around 36% as singletons. Material: blood. These receptor sequences come from a man aged 18 to 35 in good health.

The rearrangement uses TRBV25-1 and TRBJ2-7, with D unresolved. The J call may be faulty, since TRBJ2-5 better matches the DNA end. The V gene's germline CDR1 is MGHDK and CDR2 SYGVNS. The CDR3 spans 14 residues. The CDR3 DNA sequence: TGTGCCAGCAGTGAGCCACGCGTCAAAGAGACCCAGTACTTC. Amino acids: CASSEPRVKETQYF.

This clonotype has a handful of counts. The J gene is TRBJ1-4, the V gene TRBV12-3 or TRBV12-4; D unresolved. V lost 5 bases and J lost 0, with 13 bases in between. The CDR3 spans 16 residues. The CDR3 is CASSARTHTTNEKLFF. In DNA form, the CDR3 reads TGTGCCAGCAGTGCCCGGACCCATACAACTAATGAAAAACTGTTTTTT.

This clonotype showed up many times. The rearrangement links TRBV11-2 to TRBJ2-7; D gene unclear. The length of the CDR3 is 12 residues. Germline V gives CDR1 SGHAT, CDR2 FQNNGV. The V end was cut by 3 bases, the J end by 6 bases, with 9 bases between. CDR3 sequence: CASSFPSGEQYF. The CDR3 DNA sequence: TGTGCCAGCAGCTTCCCCAGTGGCGAGCAGTACTTC.

With respect to this clonotype: This could be a read error, since a much larger clone is one nucleotide away. V gene TRBV5-1 combines with J gene TRBJ1-6; D gene unclear. Per the germline V gene, CDR1 is SGHRS and CDR2 is YFSETQ. This CDR3 region has 14 residues. Deletions cut 4 bases from V and 9 bases from J, with 14 bases between. The DNA for the CDR3 is TGCGCCAGCAGCGTGGAGCAACGGAGTTCACCCCTCCACTTT. Translated, it gives CASSVEQRSSPLHF.

This clonotype has a handful of counts. The chain carries TRBV4-1 and TRBJ1-1; a weak D match, TRBD1 (5 bases). The ends were cut back, 4 bases at V and 5 bases at J, with 26 bases in the middle. Germline lookup yields CDR1 MGHRA and CDR2 YSYEKL. The CDR3 consists of 18 residues. CDR3 in DNA: TGCGCCAGCAGCCGTGGTCTGGAGGGCCCCGATGGGGGGACTGAAGCTTTCTTT. The encoded protein is CASSRGLEGPDGGTEAFF.

The CDR3, as DNA: TGTGCCACCAGCAGAGCAGGGTATAGCAATCAGCCCCAGCATTTT. Residues: CATSRAGYSNQPQHF. The gene calls are TRBV15 and TRBJ1-5; the D gene is possibly TRBD1 (5 bases). The CDR3 contains 15 residues. V lost 1 base, J lost 0 bases, and 7 bases lay in between. Germline CDR1 LNHNV, CDR2 YYDKDF (reference sequence). Based on the CDR3 plus reference TRBV15 and TRBJ1-5, the full variable domain is DAMVIQNPRYQVTQFGKPVTLSCSQTLNHNVMYWYQQKSSQAPKLLFHYYDKDFNNEADTPDNFQSRRPNTSFCFLDIRSPGLGDTAMYLCATSRAGYSNQPQHFGDGTRLSIL.

In this sample, this clonotype turned up many times. The chain combines TRBV10-3 with TRBJ2-7; D perhaps matches TRBD2 (5 bases). The V end lost 2 bases, the J end lost 3 bases, and 20 bases lay between the germline ends. The germline V gene encodes CDR1 ENHRY and CDR2 SYGVKD. CDR3 size: 17 residues. This chain's CDR3 is CAISELGGQSPLYEQYF. CDR3 DNA: TGTGCCATCAGTGAGCTCGGCGGGCAGTCGCCACTCTACGAGCAGTACTTC.

With regard to this clonotype: A much larger clone differs from this one at a single base, so this may be a read error. CDR3 bases: TGCGCCAGCAGCTTGTCGGACGTTAACTATGGCTACACCTTC. It translates to CASSLSDVNYGYTF. The chain carries TRBV5-1 and TRBJ1-2; unclear D gene. The CDR3 sequence is 14 residues long. V lost 1 base and J lost 1, with 8 bases in between. CDR1 is SGHRS and CDR2 is YFSETQ in the germline V gene.

Remarks on this clonotype: This may stem from a read error, because a much larger clone lies one nucleotide away. The gene calls are TRBV20-1 and TRBJ2-3; D is perhaps TRBD1 (6 bases). CDR3 length: 14 residues. CDR1 DFQATT and CDR2 SNEGSKA come from the germline V gene (reference sequence). CDR3 bases: TGCAGTGCTAACAGGGACACGAGCACAGGTACGCAGTATTTT. The encoded protein is CSANRDTSTGTQYF.

This clonotype has more than one count but fewer than ten. This chain links TRBV4-3 with TRBJ1-2; no firm D call. Trimming pared 0 bases from V and 4 bases from J, leaving 15 bases between. This CDR3 has 16 residues. Looked up from germline, CDR1 is LGHNA and CDR2 is YSLEER. For the CDR3, the DNA is TGCGCCAGCAGCCAAGAGATGGCAGCCCACCTCTATGGCTACACCTTC. Protein: CASSQEMAAHLYGYTF.

V usage is TRBV4-3 and J usage is TRBJ2-7; perhaps D is TRBD1 or TRBD2 (6 bases each). The germline CDR1 and CDR2 sequences are LGHNA and YSLEER. This CDR3 is 15 amino acids long. The ends were cut back, 0 bases at V and 4 bases at J, with 13 bases in the middle. The DNA for the CDR3 is TGCGCCAGCAGCCAAGATACCGGGGGCACGTACGAGCAGTACTTC. Translated: CASSQDTGGTYEQYF.

This clonotype was picked up a small number of times. This chain connects TRBV20-1 to TRBJ1-4; D is unclear. Looked up from germline, CDR1 is DFQATT and CDR2 is SNEGSKA (reference sequence). Trimming pared 5 bases from V and 0 bases from J, leaving 7 bases between. CDR3 size: 13 residues. The CDR3 region is CSAGWATNEKLFF. The DNA for the CDR3 is TGCAGTGCTGGTTGGGCAACTAATGAAAAACTGTTTTTT.

In this sample, this clonotype turned up a few times. With a much larger clone just one base away, this may be a read error. The chain links TRBV29-1 to TRBJ2-1; D is ambiguous. The J call may be mistaken, given a closer DNA end match to TRBJ2-7. This CDR3 spans 13 amino acids. The germline CDR1 and CDR2 sequences are SQVTM and ANQGSEA. The CDR3 loop is CSVEYSSYNEQYF. The DNA of the CDR3 is TGCAGCGTTGAGTACAGTTCCTACAATGAGCAGTACTTC.

This clonotype occurred a few times. This rearrangement joins TRBV30 to TRBJ2-4, with unresolved D. The germline V gene has CDR1 GTSNPN and CDR2 SVGIG (reference sequence). V was cut by 0 bases and J by 5 bases, with 5 bases left in between. CDR3 size: 12 residues. CDR3 loop: CAWSVAENIQYF. CDR3 DNA sequence: TGTGCCTGGAGTGTGGCAGAAAACATTCAGTACTTC. The whole variable domain, remainder taken from reference TRBV30 and TRBJ2-4, is SQTIHQWPATLVQPVGSPLSLECTVEGTSNPNLYWYRQAAGRGLQLLFYSVGIGQISSEVPQNLSASRPQDRQFILSSKKLLLSDSGFYLCAWSVAENIQYFGAGTRLSVL.

The table lists this clonotype with a few counts. The chain combines TRBV4-3 with TRBJ2-1; D is undetermined. The CDR3 has 13 residues. Germline lookup yields CDR1 LGHNA and CDR2 YSLEER. The V and J ends lost 4 bases and 6 bases respectively, with 10 bases between them. CDR3 sequence: CASSLSLANEQFF. The CDR3 DNA is TGCGCCAGCAGCCTCTCCCTGGCCAATGAGCAGTTCTTC.

The J gene is TRBJ1-6, the V gene TRBV12-3 or TRBV12-4, with D maybe TRBD1 (6 bases). The CDR3 runs to 14 residues. Trimming removed 4 bases from V and 6 bases from J, with 10 bases in between. CDR3 loop: CASSWTASNSPLHF. The CDR3 DNA follows: TGTGCCAGCAGTTGGACAGCTTCTAATTCACCCCTCCACTTT.

The chain uses TRBV12-3 or TRBV12-4 and TRBJ2-3; TRBD2 might be the D (5 bases). Trimming stripped 6 bases from V and 4 bases from J, with 11 bases between. This CDR3 is built from 13 residues. The CDR3 sequence is CASRVGGPDTQYF. The DNA for the CDR3 is TGTGCCAGCAGAGTCGGCGGGCCAGATACGCAGTATTTT.

This clonotype showed up just a few times. V usage is TRBV7-3 and J usage is TRBJ1-1; no clear D. The V end was cut by 1 base, the J end by 4 bases, with 7 bases between. Germline lookup yields CDR1 SGHTA and CDR2 FQGTGA. This CDR3 region has 13 residues. The CDR3 spells CASSLMVSTEAFF. Here the CDR3 DNA reads TGTGCCAGCAGCTTAATGGTCAGCACTGAAGCTTTCTTT.

At least ten counts were recorded for this clonotype. This rearrangement joins TRBV2 to TRBJ2-5; 9 bases line up with TRBD2. The V and J ends lost 7 bases and 5 bases, in that order; junction bases with no gene match: 11. CDR1 and CDR2 from the germline V gene are SNHLY and FYNNEI. This CDR3 has 15 residues. The CDR3 is CASKAASGVKETQYF. The DNA of the CDR3 is TGTGCCAGCAAGGCGGCTAGCGGGGTGAAGGAGACCCAGTACTTC.

V and J are TRBV4-2 and TRBJ2-7; D gene ambiguous. Germline lookup yields CDR1 LGHNA and CDR2 YNFKEQ. The CDR3 consists of 17 residues. V was cut by 3 bases and J by 5 bases, with 23 bases left in between. CDR3: CASSHPHRAQEWHEQYF. In DNA, the CDR3 is TGTGCCAGCAGCCATCCCCACCGGGCCCAGGAGTGGCACGAGCAGTACTTC.

This chain connects TRBV9 to TRBJ1-2; D gene uncertain. The CDR3 is 14 residues long. The germline V and J ends were trimmed by 4 bases and 2 bases, with 12 bases remaining between them. Germline lookup yields CDR1 SGDLS and CDR2 YYNGEE. The CDR3 DNA follows: TGTGCCAGCAGCACCAACGGGCTGAACTATGGCTACACCTTC. This translates into CASSTNGLNYGYTF.